Listed below are T cell receptor beta chains from one sample, sequenced in a study of Graves' ophthalmopathy and Graves' hyperthyroidism. TCRdb ran MiXCR on the multiplex PCR reads and lists one entry per CDR3 protein. The sample shows about 600,000 distinct CDR3 sequences, less than 45% of them seen only once. The sample consisted of peripheral blood or thyroid tissue (not recorded which). The receptors here all came from an adult man with Graves' hyperthyroidism. The CDR3 runs from the conserved cysteine through the conserved F or W. Each record gives: V gene, CDR3 length, D gene, clone size, J gene, CDR3 DNA, CDR3 protein. D genes are given only for firm matches. Clone size is given for some rows only: seen once, a few or many times, or a class if the clone is expanded.

V gene: TRBV7-9; CDR3 length: 12; D gene: .; clone size: .; J gene: TRBJ2-3; CDR3 DNA: TGTACCAGCAGCCCTGTAGGAGATACGCAGTATTTT; CDR3 protein: CTSSPVGDTQYF
V gene: TRBV2; CDR3 length: 13; D gene: TRBD1; clone size: .; J gene: TRBJ1-2; CDR3 DNA: TGTGCCAGCAGTTTGACAGGGGGCTTTGGCTACACCTTC; CDR3 protein: CASSLTGGFGYTF
V gene: TRBV2; CDR3 length: 15; D gene: TRBD2; clone size: many; J gene: TRBJ2-1; CDR3 DNA: TGTGCCAGCCTCTCAGGAGCGGGAGTTTCCGATGAGCAGTTCTTC; CDR3 protein: CASLSGAGVSDEQFF
V gene: TRBV20-1; CDR3 length: 13; D gene: .; clone size: many; J gene: TRBJ1-5; CDR3 DNA: TGCAGTGTTGCTCAGGGTTTAAGTCAGCCCCAGCATTTT; CDR3 protein: CSVAQGLSQPQHF
V gene: TRBV30; CDR3 length: 13; D gene: .; clone size: .; J gene: TRBJ1-5; CDR3 DNA: TGTGCCTGGAGTGTTGGGGGAGATCAGCCCCAGCATTTT; CDR3 protein: CAWSVGGDQPQHF
V gene: TRBV7-3; CDR3 length: 15; D gene: .; clone size: .; J gene: TRBJ2-3; CDR3 DNA: TGTGCCAGCAGCTCGGACAGAGCCCTAGCAGATACGCAGTATTTT; CDR3 protein: CASSSDRALADTQYF
V gene: TRBV9; CDR3 length: 17; D gene: TRBD2; clone size: few; J gene: TRBJ2-3; CDR3 DNA: TGTGCCAGCAGCGTAGAGGCGGGGGGGTTTAGACCAGATACGCAGTATTTT; CDR3 protein: CASSVEAGGFRPDTQYF
V gene: TRBV19; CDR3 length: 16; D gene: .; clone size: .; J gene: TRBJ2-5; CDR3 DNA: TGTGCCAGTAGTACCTATGCCCCGTCGTATCAAGAGACCCAGTACTTC; CDR3 protein: CASSTYAPSYQETQYF
V gene: TRBV24-1; CDR3 length: 13; D gene: .; clone size: many; J gene: TRBJ2-7; CDR3 DNA: TGTGCCACCAGCTTGGGACGGAATTACGAGCAGTACTTC; CDR3 protein: CATSLGRNYEQYF
V gene: TRBV10-3; CDR3 length: 13; D gene: TRBD1; clone size: .; J gene: TRBJ1-6; CDR3 DNA: TGTGCCAGCAGGGATCAGGGGGCCTCACCCCTCCACTTT; CDR3 protein: CASRDQGASPLHF
V gene: TRBV19; CDR3 length: 18; D gene: .; clone size: many; J gene: TRBJ2-5; CDR3 DNA: TGTGCCAGTAGTATAGGGGGCAGCCCTACAACGATGTTCGAGACCCAGTACTTC; CDR3 protein: CASSIGGSPTTMFETQYF
V gene: TRBV12-5; CDR3 length: 16; D gene: TRBD2; clone size: .; J gene: TRBJ2-7; CDR3 DNA: TGTGCTAGTGGTTATACTAGCGGAGGGGGGTTCTACGAGCAGTACTTC; CDR3 protein: CASGYTSGGGFYEQYF
V gene: TRBV12-3/TRBV12-4; CDR3 length: 15; D gene: .; clone size: few; J gene: TRBJ2-2; CDR3 DNA: TGTGCCAGCAGTTTAGAGTGGGACACTAGCGGGGAGCTGTTTTTT; CDR3 protein: CASSLEWDTSGELFF
V gene: TRBV30; CDR3 length: 11; D gene: .; clone size: .; J gene: TRBJ2-7; CDR3 DNA: TGTGCCTGGAAGAATGCCTACGAGCAGTACTTC; CDR3 protein: CAWKNAYEQYF
V gene: TRBV2; CDR3 length: 16; D gene: .; clone size: many; J gene: TRBJ1-5; CDR3 DNA: TGTGCCAGCAGTGAAGCAGGGGCTCCTTGGAATCAGCCCCAGCATTTT; CDR3 protein: CASSEAGAPWNQPQHF
V gene: TRBV7-9; CDR3 length: 14; D gene: TRBD1; clone size: .; J gene: TRBJ2-7; CDR3 DNA: TGTGCCAGCAGTACCGGGACAGTCACCTACGAGCAGTACTTC; CDR3 protein: CASSTGTVTYEQYF
V gene: TRBV11-3; CDR3 length: 15; D gene: TRBD1; clone size: many; J gene: TRBJ1-2; CDR3 DNA: TGTGCCAGCAGCTTAGATCATCCAGGGGGCTTTGGCTACACCTTC; CDR3 protein: CASSLDHPGGFGYTF
V gene: TRBV10-3; CDR3 length: 13; D gene: .; clone size: many; J gene: TRBJ1-2; CDR3 DNA: TGTGCCATCAGCGACTCAACTAACTATGGCTACACCTTC; CDR3 protein: CAISDSTNYGYTF
V gene: TRBV7-9; CDR3 length: 16; D gene: TRBD1; clone size: many; J gene: TRBJ2-6; CDR3 DNA: TGTGCCAGCAGTCGACAGGGGGCGGGAGGGGCCAACGTCCTGACTTTC; CDR3 protein: CASSRQGAGGANVLTF